This T cell receptor (beta chain) was sequenced during a study of T-cell reconstitution after alpha-beta-depleted transplantation in children. This clonotype was seen more than once but under ten times. The CDR3 length is 15 residues. Germline CDR1 is ENHRY and CDR2 is SYGVKD. The V gene end was trimmed by 10 bases and the J gene end by 6 bases; junction bases not matched to a gene: 10. This sample's TCRbeta library carried unique molecular identifier barcodes. TCRdb ran MiXCR on the PCR reads and lists one entry per CDR3 protein. The sample yields 420,000 or so distinct CDR3 sequences, roughly a tenth seen once.

The chain joins TRBV10-3 to TRBJ2-3; 13 bases are shared with TRBD2. The sample consisted of PBMCs from the stem cell graft donor, taken from the stem cell graft. The receptor's source is a human donor who donated a stem cell graft to a child with acute myeloid leukemia. The CDR3: CATQLRLAGGDTQYF. The DNA of the CDR3 is TGTGCCACCCAGCTTCGACTAGCGGGGGGCGATACGCAGTATTTT.